The rows below give T cell receptor beta chains drawn from one sample of a study of CD8 T cells in Susac syndrome. TCRdb re-analysed the immunoSEQ multiplex PCR reads in MiXCR, keeping a single row per CDR3 protein. Here the sample spans over 350,000 distinct CDR3 sequences, 85% to 90% being singletons. Sequenced material: CD8+ T cells from PBMCs. The receptor source for this set is a human donor with multiple sclerosis. CDR3s include the opening cysteine and the closing phenylalanine or tryptophan. D genes are given only for firm matches. Size tells how often a clone was seen (once, few, many) or the class of an expanded clone, and some rows leave it out.

d_call: .
clone_size: .
cdr3_length: 13
v_call: TRBV29-1
j_call: TRBJ1-1
cdr3_nt: TGCAGCGTTGAAGATGGTCAGAACACTGAAGCTTTCTTT
cdr3_aa: CSVEDGQNTEAFF

d_call: .
clone_size: few
cdr3_length: 12
v_call: TRBV19
j_call: TRBJ2-5
cdr3_nt: TGTGCCAGTCGGGCAGGGGAAGAGACCCAGTACTTC
cdr3_aa: CASRAGEETQYF

d_call: .
clone_size: .
cdr3_length: 13
v_call: TRBV5-6
j_call: TRBJ2-1
cdr3_nt: TGTGCCAGCAGCTTGGGCAGTCCTGTCCAGCAGTTCTTC
cdr3_aa: CASSLGSPVQQFF

d_call: .
clone_size: .
cdr3_length: 14
v_call: TRBV12-3/TRBV12-4
j_call: TRBJ2-1
cdr3_nt: TGTGCCAGCAGTTTAGGCTTCCGAGGGGATGAGCAGTTCTTC
cdr3_aa: CASSLGFRGDEQFF

d_call: .
clone_size: .
cdr3_length: 15
v_call: TRBV19
j_call: TRBJ2-1
cdr3_nt: TGTGCCAGTAGTATAACAGGGTCCCCCTACAATGAGCAGTTCTTC
cdr3_aa: CASSITGSPYNEQFF

d_call: TRBD2
clone_size: .
cdr3_length: 17
v_call: TRBV5-1
j_call: TRBJ2-3
cdr3_nt: TGCGCCAGCAGCTTGTTAACGGCCAGCGGGGGCACAGATACGCAGTATTTT
cdr3_aa: CASSLLTASGGTDTQYF

d_call: TRBD1
clone_size: few
cdr3_length: 15
v_call: TRBV12-3/TRBV12-4
j_call: TRBJ1-5
cdr3_nt: TGTGCCAGCAGTTCCCGGGACAGGGGTCATCAGCCCCAGCATTTT
cdr3_aa: CASSSRDRGHQPQHF

d_call: .
clone_size: .
cdr3_length: 14
v_call: TRBV6-5
j_call: TRBJ1-1
cdr3_nt: TGTGCCAGCAGCCAAGACAGGCCGAACACTGAAGCTTTCTTT
cdr3_aa: CASSQDRPNTEAFF

d_call: TRBD1
clone_size: .
cdr3_length: 14
v_call: TRBV27
j_call: TRBJ1-1
cdr3_nt: TGTGCCAGCAGTTTTGGGACAGGGGTCACTGAAGCTTTCTTT
cdr3_aa: CASSFGTGVTEAFF

d_call: TRBD1
clone_size: .
cdr3_length: 15
v_call: TRBV5-4
j_call: TRBJ2-1
cdr3_nt: TGTGCCAGCAGCCCGGTGGAGACAGGGGGCGATGAGCAGTTCTTC
cdr3_aa: CASSPVETGGDEQFF

d_call: .
clone_size: .
cdr3_length: 14
v_call: TRBV28
j_call: TRBJ1-5
cdr3_nt: TGTGCCAGCAGTTTCCCATATAGCAATCAGCCCCAGCATTTT
cdr3_aa: CASSFPYSNQPQHF

d_call: .
clone_size: .
cdr3_length: 18
v_call: TRBV19
j_call: TRBJ1-1
cdr3_nt: TGTGCCAGTAGTATTAACGGACAGATCTTTTCTATGAACACTGAAGCTTTCTTT
cdr3_aa: CASSINGQIFSMNTEAFF